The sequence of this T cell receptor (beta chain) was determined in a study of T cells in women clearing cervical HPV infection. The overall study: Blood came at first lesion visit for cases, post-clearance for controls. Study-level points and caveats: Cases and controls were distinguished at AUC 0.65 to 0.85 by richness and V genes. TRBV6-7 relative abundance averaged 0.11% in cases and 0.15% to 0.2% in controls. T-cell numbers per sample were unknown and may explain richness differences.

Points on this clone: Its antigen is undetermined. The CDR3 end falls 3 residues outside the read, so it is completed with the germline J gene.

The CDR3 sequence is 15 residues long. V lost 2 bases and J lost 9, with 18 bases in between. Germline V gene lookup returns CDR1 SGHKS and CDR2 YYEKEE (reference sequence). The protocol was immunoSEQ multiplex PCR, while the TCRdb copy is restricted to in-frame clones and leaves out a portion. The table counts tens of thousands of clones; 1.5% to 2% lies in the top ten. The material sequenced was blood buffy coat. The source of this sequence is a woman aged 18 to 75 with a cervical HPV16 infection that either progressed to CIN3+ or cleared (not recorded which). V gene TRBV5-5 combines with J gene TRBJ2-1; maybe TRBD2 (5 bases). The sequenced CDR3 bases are TGTGCCAGCAGCTTCGGCCCTACTAGTTCCGGTGAG. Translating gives CASSFGPTSSGE. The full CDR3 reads CASSFGPTSSGEQFF.